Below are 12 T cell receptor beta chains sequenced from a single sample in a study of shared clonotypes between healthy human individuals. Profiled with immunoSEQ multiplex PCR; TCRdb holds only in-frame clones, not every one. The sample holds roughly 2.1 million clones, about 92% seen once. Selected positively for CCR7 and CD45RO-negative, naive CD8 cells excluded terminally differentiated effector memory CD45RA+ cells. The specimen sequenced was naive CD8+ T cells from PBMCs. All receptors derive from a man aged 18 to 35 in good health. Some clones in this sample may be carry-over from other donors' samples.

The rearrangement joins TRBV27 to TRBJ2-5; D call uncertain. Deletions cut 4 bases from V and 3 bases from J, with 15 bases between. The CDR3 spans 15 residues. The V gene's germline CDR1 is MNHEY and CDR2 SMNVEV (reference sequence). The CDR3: CASSSIRDLKETQYF. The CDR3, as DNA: TGTGCCAGCAGTTCCATACGAGACTTGAAAGAGACCCAGTACTTC.

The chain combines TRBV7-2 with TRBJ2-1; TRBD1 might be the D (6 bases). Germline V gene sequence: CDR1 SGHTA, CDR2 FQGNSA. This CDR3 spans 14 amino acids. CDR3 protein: CFRGRKGSYNEQFF. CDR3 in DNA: TGTTTTAGGGGGAGAAAGGGCTCCTACAATGAGCAGTTCTTC.

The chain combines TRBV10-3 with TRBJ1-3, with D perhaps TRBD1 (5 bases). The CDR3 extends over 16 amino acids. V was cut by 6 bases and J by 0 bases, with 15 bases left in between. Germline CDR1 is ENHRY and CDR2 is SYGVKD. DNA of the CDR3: TGTGCCATCAGGGGAATGGGACTGCTCTCTGGAAACACCATATATTTT. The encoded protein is CAIRGMGLLSGNTIYF.

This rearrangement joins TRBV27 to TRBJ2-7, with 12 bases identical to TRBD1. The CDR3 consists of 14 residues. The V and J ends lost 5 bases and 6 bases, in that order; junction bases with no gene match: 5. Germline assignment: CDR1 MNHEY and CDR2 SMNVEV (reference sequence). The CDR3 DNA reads TGTGCCAGCAGTCCCGGGACAGGGGGCTTCGAGCAGTACTTC. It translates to CASSPGTGGFEQYF.

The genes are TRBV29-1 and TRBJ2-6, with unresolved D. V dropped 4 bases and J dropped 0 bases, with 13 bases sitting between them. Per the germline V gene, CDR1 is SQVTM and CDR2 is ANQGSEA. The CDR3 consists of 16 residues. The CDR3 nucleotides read TGCAGCGTTGCGAGAGAGGAGTCCTCTGGGGCCAACGTCCTGACTTTC. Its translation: CSVAREESSGANVLTF.

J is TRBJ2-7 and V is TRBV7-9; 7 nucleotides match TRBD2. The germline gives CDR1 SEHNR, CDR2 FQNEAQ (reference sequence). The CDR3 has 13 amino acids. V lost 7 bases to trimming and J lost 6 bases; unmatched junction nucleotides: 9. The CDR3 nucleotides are TGTGCCAGCAACCCGCCCGCGGGGGTCGAGCAGTACTTC. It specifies CASNPPAGVEQYF.

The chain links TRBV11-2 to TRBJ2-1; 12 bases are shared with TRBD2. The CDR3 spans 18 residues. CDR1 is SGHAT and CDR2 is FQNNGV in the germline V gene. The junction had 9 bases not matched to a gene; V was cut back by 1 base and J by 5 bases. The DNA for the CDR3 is TGTGCCAGCAGCTTAGGGTCGGTGTCTAGCGGGAGGGACAATGAGCAGTTCTTC. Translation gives CASSLGSVSSGRDNEQFF.

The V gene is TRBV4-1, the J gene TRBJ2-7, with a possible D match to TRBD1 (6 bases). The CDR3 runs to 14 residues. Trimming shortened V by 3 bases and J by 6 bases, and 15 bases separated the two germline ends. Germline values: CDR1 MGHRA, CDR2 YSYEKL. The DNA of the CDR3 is TGCGCCAGCAGCCAGTTCGACAGGTCGGTCGAGCAGTACTTC. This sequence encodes CASSQFDRSVEQYF.

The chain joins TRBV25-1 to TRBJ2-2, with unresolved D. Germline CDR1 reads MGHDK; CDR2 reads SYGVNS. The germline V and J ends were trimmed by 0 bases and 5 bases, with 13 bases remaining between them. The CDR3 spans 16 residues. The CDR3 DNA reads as TGTGCCAGCAGTGAATATACCCACACGCGAACCGGGGAGCTGTTTTTT. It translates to CASSEYTHTRTGELFF.

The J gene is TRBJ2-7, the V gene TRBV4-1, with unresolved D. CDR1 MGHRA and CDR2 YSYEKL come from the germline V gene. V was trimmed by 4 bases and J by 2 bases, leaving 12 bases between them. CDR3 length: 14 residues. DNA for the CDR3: TGCGCCAGCAGCCTTCAAGGGTCCACCTACGAGCAGTACTTC. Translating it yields CASSLQGSTYEQYF.

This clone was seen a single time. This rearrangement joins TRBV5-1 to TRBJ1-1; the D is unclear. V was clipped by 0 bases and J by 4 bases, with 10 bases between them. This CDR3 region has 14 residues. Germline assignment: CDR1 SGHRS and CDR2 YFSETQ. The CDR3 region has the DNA TGCGCCAGCAGCTTGGCCGGGCCGAGCACTGAAGCTTTCTTT. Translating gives CASSLAGPSTEAFF.

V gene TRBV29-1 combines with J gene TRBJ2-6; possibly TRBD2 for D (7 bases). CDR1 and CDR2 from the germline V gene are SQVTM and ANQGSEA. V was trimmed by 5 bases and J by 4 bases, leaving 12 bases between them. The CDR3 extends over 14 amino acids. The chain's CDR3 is CSVNGGQGANVLTF. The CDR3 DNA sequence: TGCAGCGTTAACGGGGGGCAGGGGGCCAACGTCCTGACTTTC.